The next 18 T cell receptor beta chains were all read from a single sample in a study of vaccination and CD4 T cells after COVID-19. Noted treatment: roughly ten-day PBMC culture with coronavirus spike peptide pools or control peptides (ViraFEST assay). Antigens for these TCRs are unknown. Cultured CD4+ T cell DNA was sequenced using the Oncomine TCR Beta short-read assay. TCRdb reanalysed the PCR reads using MiXCR and keeps one entry per CDR3 protein. The sample consists of 20,000 to 25,000 distinct CDR3 sequences, 70% of them appearing once. The sample comprised CD4+ T cells from blood, cultured in vitro. Receptors originate from a human donor who had recovered from COVID-19.

This clonotype turned up a few times. J is TRBJ2-1 and V is TRBV27; 8 nucleotides line up with TRBD1. J lost 2 bases, V lost 3 bases, and 9 bases had no gene match. Germline values: CDR1 MNHEY, CDR2 SMNVEV (reference sequence). CDR3 length equals 17 residues. CDR3 nucleotides: TGTGCCAGCAGTTTCCTCAGGGGACAGGCCCCCTACAATGAGCAGTTCTTC. Residues: CASSFLRGQAPYNEQFF.

The chain recombines TRBV7-9 with TRBJ1-1; the D is unclear. Germline-derived CDR1 and CDR2 are SEHNR and FQNEAQ (reference sequence). V was clipped by 6 bases and J by 1 base, with 6 bases between them. The CDR3 extends over 12 amino acids. CDR3 protein: CASSLQNTEAFF. In DNA, the CDR3 is TGTGCCAGCAGTCTACAGAACACTGAAGCTTTCTTT.

The chain couples TRBV6-1 to TRBJ2-1, with 9 bases lining up with TRBD2. Germline CDR1 and CDR2: MNHNS and SASEGT. Trimming removed 10 bases from V and 7 bases from J; junction bases left unmatched: 11. The CDR3 has 14 amino acids. The CDR3 loop is CAIRMGSGSNEQFF. CDR3 DNA sequence: TGTGCCATCAGGATGGGTAGCGGGAGTAATGAGCAGTTCTTC.

This clonotype occurred a few times. V usage is TRBV24-1 and J usage is TRBJ2-2, with 13 nucleotides matching TRBD2. V dropped 6 bases and J dropped 3; count of bases not matched to a gene: 6. The V gene's germline CDR1 is KGHDR and CDR2 SFDVKD. The CDR3 length is 17 residues. The CDR3 DNA is TGTGCCACCAGTTCGACTAGCGGGAGGTCAGACACCGGGGAGCTGTTTTTT. It translates to CATSSTSGRSDTGELFF.

The rearrangement joins TRBV7-2 to TRBJ1-3; 9 nucleotides align to TRBD1. Germline CDR1 and CDR2: SGHTA and FQGNSA. CDR3 size: 15 residues. The V segment lost 5 bases and the J segment 0 bases; nucleotides outside the gene matches: 2. The CDR3 region has the DNA TGTGCCAGCAGCATACAGGGGGCCTCTGGAAACACCATATATTTT. It codes for CASSIQGASGNTIYF. Together with reference TRBV7-2 and TRBJ1-3, the CDR3 gives the full variable domain: GAGVSQSPSNKVTEKGKDVELRCDPISGHTALYWYRQSLGQGLEFLIYFQGNSAPDKSGLPSDRFSAERTGGSVSTLTIQRTQQEDSAVYLCASSIQGASGNTIYFGEGSWLTVV.

V gene TRBV5-1 combines with J gene TRBJ2-7, with TRBD1 matching 8 bases. CDR1 is SGHRS, CDR2 YFSETQ, per germline. The CDR3 extends over 15 amino acids. V lost 6 bases, J lost 2 bases, and 10 bases stayed unmatched. For the CDR3, the DNA is TGCGCCAGCAACCCCTCCCGGACAGGGACCTACGAGCAGTACTTC. Its protein product is CASNPSRTGTYEQYF.

The chain employs TRBV4-2 and TRBJ1-3, with 8 nucleotides matching TRBD1. CDR1 is LGHNA, CDR2 YNFKEQ, per germline. This CDR3 is 19 amino acids long. Trimming cost V 2 bases and J 9 bases; bases outside gene matches: 21. The CDR3 DNA sequence: TGTGCCAGCAGCCAACCTAACAGCCCCGGGACAGGCTTCGCAACCACCATATATTTT. This gives the protein CASSQPNSPGTGFATTIYF.

As regards this clonotype: Germline is not matched at one junction end, which may reflect a read error. The V call is TRBV24-1, the J call TRBJ2-2; D unresolved. Germline CDR1 reads KGHDR; CDR2 reads SFDVKD. The CDR3 is 13 amino acids. In DNA, the CDR3 is TGTGCCACCAGTGATTTGAACTCCGGGGAGCTGTTTTTT. The encoded protein is CATSDLNSGELFF.

V is TRBV12-3 or TRBV12-4 and J is TRBJ1-5; 8 nucleotides align to TRBD1. Germline trimming cut 4 bases from V and 6 bases from J; bases unmatched to any gene: 11. The CDR3 totals 16 residues. CDR3: CASSSSGQGRGQPQHF. CDR3 sequence (DNA): TGTGCCAGCAGTTCGTCCGGACAGGGACGGGGTCAGCCCCAGCATTTT.

CDR3 sequence (DNA): TGCGCCAGCAGCTTCCGAGGACAGGGGGCAGATGGCTACACCTTC. It codes for CASSFRGQGADGYTF. The J gene is TRBJ1-2, the V gene TRBV5-1; TRBD1 agrees at 11 bases. Germline assignment: CDR1 SGHRS and CDR2 YFSETQ. The CDR3 length is 15 residues. After removal of 2 bases from V and 6 bases from J, the junction contained 6 bases not matched to a gene.

J is TRBJ2-3 and V is TRBV27; D not resolved. Germline V gene sequence: CDR1 MNHEY, CDR2 SMNVEV (reference sequence). The V end was cut by 4 bases, the J end by 6 bases, with 11 bases between. The CDR3 runs 13 residues. The CDR3 reads CASSSRSLDTQYF. The CDR3, as DNA: TGTGCCAGCAGTTCGCGTAGCTTGGATACGCAGTATTTT.

The gene calls are TRBV28 and TRBJ1-3; 9 positions agree with TRBD1. The V segment lost 4 bases and the J segment 3 bases; nucleotides outside the gene matches: 4. The germline CDR1 and CDR2 sequences are MDHEN and SYDVKM. CDR3 length equals 15 residues. The CDR3 DNA follows: TGTGCCAGCAGTTACAGGGGGCAGAGTGGAAACACCATATATTTT. This translates into CASSYRGQSGNTIYF.

This clonotype showed up just a few times. The chain links TRBV7-2 to TRBJ2-5; D may correspond to TRBD1 or TRBD2 (5 bases each). Between the trimmed V and J ends, which lost 6 bases and 4 bases, there was a span of 18 bases. Looked up from germline, CDR1 is SGHTA and CDR2 is FQGNSA. The CDR3 extends over 15 amino acids. Written as DNA, the CDR3 is TGTGCCAGCAGTAAACAGGCAGGAGGTAGAGAGACCCAGTACTTC. Amino acids: CASSKQAGGRETQYF.

This chain connects TRBV24-1 to TRBJ2-2; possibly TRBD2 for D (7 bases). Trimming removed 9 bases from V and 9 bases from J, with 16 bases in between. The CDR3 is made up of 13 amino acids. Germline V gene sequence: CDR1 KGHDR, CDR2 SFDVKD. CDR3: CATQGGGLRELFF. CDR3 bases: TGTGCCACCCAAGGGGGGGGCCTGAGGGAGCTGTTTTTT.

This clonotype turned up a few times. CDR3 loop: CSARGTDTQYF. The DNA for the CDR3 is TGCAGTGCTAGAGGCACAGATACGCAGTATTTT. V is TRBV20-1 and J is TRBJ2-3, with unresolved D. The germline CDR1 and CDR2 sequences are DFQATT and SNEGSKA (reference sequence). The CDR3 totals 11 residues. Trimming cost V 1 base and J 1 base, with 0 bases left between them.

V and J are TRBV20-1 and TRBJ2-7, with 7 bases aligning to TRBD2. The germline V gene encodes CDR1 DFQATT and CDR2 SNEGSKA (reference sequence). V lost 6 bases and J lost 5; bases outside the gene matches: 13. CDR3 size: 14 residues. CDR3 bases: TGCAGTGCACTCGCGGGGAGGGAGTTCGACGAGCAGTACTTC. Protein sequence: CSALAGREFDEQYF.

V and J are TRBV2 and TRBJ2-3; 10 nucleotides align to TRBD2. The CDR3 length is 14 residues. Germline CDR1 is SNHLY and CDR2 is FYNNEI. J lost 1 base, V lost 10 bases, and 5 bases had no gene match. The CDR3 DNA is TGTGCCACCCAAGGACTAGCGGGCACAGATACGCAGTATTTT. Protein: CATQGLAGTDTQYF.

The gene calls are TRBV2 and TRBJ1-5; D is unclear. The germline V and J ends were trimmed by 1 base and 0 bases, with 10 bases remaining between them. Germline V gene data show CDR1 as SNHLY and CDR2 as FYNNEI. The CDR3 is made up of 16 amino acids. Here the CDR3 DNA reads TGTGCCAGCAGTGAAGACCACCCCTATAGCAATCAGCCCCAGCATTTT. This gives the protein CASSEDHPYSNQPQHF.